These 5 T cell receptor beta chains came from one sample sequenced in a study of T cells expressing NK-cell markers. TCRdb re-called the 5' RACE reads, yielding one record per CDR3 amino acid sequence without DNA. The sample data list roughly 390,000 distinct CDR3 sequences. The material sequenced was blood T cells: a sorted CD56 or NKG2C T cell subset, CD4+ or CD8+ T cells, or bulk PBMC T cells (not recorded which). These receptor sequences come from a woman aged 50 to 65 in good health.

The chain recombines TRBV20-1 with TRBJ2-7; TCRdb indicates TRBD1, and absent DNA this call remains unverified. The germline CDR1 and CDR2 sequences are DFQATT and SNEGSKA (reference sequence). The CDR3 extends over 12 amino acids. CDR3 region: CSATDRGTEQYF.

This sequence joins TRBV12-3 or TRBV12-4 and TRBJ1-6. The CDR3 is 13 amino acids. The CDR3 loop reads CASSLGVISPLHF.

The gene calls are TRBV11-3 and TRBJ2-1; with no DNA, the TCRdb D assignment of TRBD1 cannot be verified. The CDR3 totals 16 residues. The germline V gene encodes CDR1 SGHNT and CDR2 YENEEA. CDR3 sequence reads: CASAPRDRVTYNEQFF.

The chain joins TRBV10-1 to TRBJ1-6. This CDR3 region has 13 residues. From germline, CDR1 is WNHNN and CDR2 SYGVQD (reference sequence). CDR3 loop: CASSEGVGSPLHF.

Here the CDR3 reads CASAGWGPGANVLTF. The chain links TRBV7-9 to TRBJ2-6; the TCRdb D gene call, TRBD2, has no DNA to confirm it. The CDR3 sequence is 15 residues long. Germline lookup yields CDR1 SEHNR and CDR2 FQNEAQ (reference sequence).